This note documents a single T cell receptor (beta chain) sequence. Its target is not known. The sample comes from a study of T cell clonotyping in hematopoietic cell transplantation. Clones were sequenced by immunoSEQ multiplex PCR, and TCRdb holds only the in-frame ones, with some missing. Here the sample spans about 13,000 clones, over 75% being singletons. Broader study findings: Few recipient clonotypes overlapped donors; over 95% were de novo at given depth. Without cell sorting, CD4 versus CD8 contributions remain unresolved.

V was clipped by 1 base and J by 4 bases; unmatched bases: 5. The germline CDR1 and CDR2 sequences are SGHKS and YYEKEE (reference sequence). The CDR3 runs to 15 residues. What was sequenced was peripheral blood mononuclear cells. V and J are TRBV5-5 and TRBJ2-3, with 8 bases aligning to TRBD1. The clonotype comes from a man aged 25-45 years in good health. Some clones in this sample may be carry-over from other donors' samples. The CDR3: CASSLFKQGADTQYF. In DNA form, the CDR3 reads TGTGCCAGCAGCTTGTTTAAACAGGGGGCAGATACGCAGTATTTT.